One and the same sample provided the 24 T cell receptor beta chains below, sequenced in a study of blood T cell repertoires in COVID-19 (dated by TCRdb to 2020 to 2022). The library was generated by the immunoSEQ multiplex PCR assay. The clones in this table, taken by TCRdb from immuneACCESS, are in-frame only. Not every clone is retained; where verified, under half of the shortfall comes from an unresolved V gene, and the cause of the rest is unknown. The sample table lists about 290,000 clones, 85% of them with a count of one. 4% to 5% of the sample rests with the top ten. The specimen sequenced was peripheral blood. These receptors all stem from a woman between 45 and 60 years old with active or convalescent COVID-19.

V usage is TRBV5-4 and J usage is TRBJ2-1; perhaps TRBD1 as D (6 bases). The CDR3 is 15 residues long. Per germline, CDR1 SGHNT and CDR2 YYREEE (reference sequence). Trimming removed 1 base from V and 2 bases from J, with 10 bases in between. The CDR3 DNA follows: TGTGCCAGCAGCTTGTACAGGGCTCCCTACAATGAGCAGTTCTTC. It yields the protein CASSLYRAPYNEQFF.

The genes are TRBV28 and TRBJ1-1, with D maybe TRBD1 (6 bases). The CDR3 extends over 16 amino acids. Trimming removed 6 bases from V and 1 base from J, with 18 bases in between. From germline, CDR1 is MDHEN and CDR2 SYDVKM. DNA for the CDR3: TGTGCCAGCAGCCCATTTAGGGGACAAACGAACACTGAAGCTTTCTTT. Amino acid sequence: CASSPFRGQTNTEAFF.

The J gene is TRBJ1-1, the V gene TRBV28; possible D gene TRBD1, 5 bases. Trimming left V 4 bases short and J 7 bases short, with 10 bases between. Germline-derived CDR1 and CDR2 are MDHEN and SYDVKM. The CDR3 is made up of 12 amino acids. The CDR3 here is CASSSGDGEAFF. The CDR3 nucleotides are TGTGCCAGCAGTTCGGGGGATGGTGAAGCTTTCTTT.

This rearrangement joins TRBV11-2 to TRBJ1-1, with D tentatively TRBD1 (5 bases). The V and J ends lost 3 bases and 5 bases respectively, with 10 bases between them. This CDR3 region has 13 residues. Germline CDR1 SGHAT, CDR2 FQNNGV. The CDR3, as DNA: TGTGCCAGCAGCTTGGGGGGGTTGACTGAAGCTTTCTTT. It yields the protein CASSLGGLTEAFF.

The chain uses TRBV19 and TRBJ1-1; D is undetermined. CDR1 and CDR2 (germline): LNHDA, SQIVND (reference sequence). The CDR3 is 16 residues long. V lost 3 bases and J lost 1, with 15 bases in between. CDR3 sequence (DNA): TGTGCCAGTAGTATTTTGGCAGGCGGGCCGAACACTGAAGCTTTCTTT. It translates to CASSILAGGPNTEAFF.

This chain connects TRBV2 to TRBJ1-1; D possibly corresponds to TRBD1 (6 bases). Looked up from germline, CDR1 is SNHLY and CDR2 is FYNNEI. CDR3 size: 14 residues. With 4 bases removed from V and 5 bases from J, the gap between germline ends came to 14 bases. The DNA for the CDR3 is TGTGCCAGCAGTGGAGCAACAGGGTTGACTGAAGCTTTCTTT. It codes for CASSGATGLTEAFF. Using reference TRBV2 and TRBJ1-1 for the parts outside the CDR3, the full variable domain is EPEVTQTPSHQVTQMGQEVILRCVPISNHLYFYWYRQILGQKVEFLVSFYNNEISEKSEIFDDQFSVERPDGSNFTLKIRSTKLEDSAMYFCASSGATGLTEAFFGQGTRLTVV.

As regards this clone: The same CDR3 also results from other DNA sequences found in this sample. The genes are TRBV27 and TRBJ1-1, with 10 bases that match TRBD1. Germline V lookup: CDR1 MNHEY, CDR2 SMNVEV (reference sequence). This CDR3 contains 14 residues. The J segment lost 6 bases and the V segment lost 4 bases, leaving 5 bases of the junction unmatched. In DNA form, the CDR3 reads TGTGCCAGCAGTTCGCCTGGACAGGGGGCTGAAGCTTTCTTT. The encoded protein is CASSSPGQGAEAFF.

J is TRBJ2-2 and V is TRBV5-1; a weak D match, TRBD2 (6 bases). The V end was cut by 6 bases, the J end by 1 base, with 10 bases between. CDR1 is SGHRS and CDR2 is YFSETQ in the germline V gene. This CDR3 has 14 residues. For the CDR3, the DNA is TGCGCCAGCATCGGGGGAATGAACACCGGGGAGCTGTTTTTT. It translates to CASIGGMNTGELFF.

The rearrangement joins TRBV6-5 to TRBJ1-2; D is perhaps TRBD1 (6 bases). The length of the CDR3 is 12 residues. Trimming took 10 bases from V and 2 from J, leaving 11 bases between them. CDR1 is MNHEY, CDR2 SVGAGI, per germline. This CDR3 is CAIVGQNYGYTF. CDR3 nucleotide sequence: TGTGCCATCGTAGGACAGAACTATGGCTACACCTTC.

V usage is TRBV6-1 and J usage is TRBJ2-3, with D unresolved. Trimming left V 0 bases short and J 6 bases short, with 7 bases between. The length of the CDR3 is 13 residues. CDR1 is MNHNS and CDR2 is SASEGT in the germline V gene. The CDR3 here is CASSEAKPDTQYF. DNA of the CDR3: TGTGCCAGCAGTGAAGCGAAGCCGGATACGCAGTATTTT.

The chain couples TRBV2 to TRBJ1-1; the D is unclear. Germline CDR1 and CDR2: SNHLY and FYNNEI. The CDR3 covers 14 residues. Trimming left V 4 bases short and J 0 bases short, with 9 bases between. In DNA form, the CDR3 reads TGTGCCAGCAGTGGCCAAGTAGTGAACACTGAAGCTTTCTTT. It translates to CASSGQVVNTEAFF. The variable domain in full, completed from reference TRBV2 and TRBJ1-1, reads EPEVTQTPSHQVTQMGQEVILRCVPISNHLYFYWYRQILGQKVEFLVSFYNNEISEKSEIFDDQFSVERPDGSNFTLKIRSTKLEDSAMYFCASSGQVVNTEAFFGQGTRLTVV.

There are a few counts of this clone. J is TRBJ2-1 and V is TRBV2; 8 nucleotides match TRBD2. The CDR3 runs to 15 residues. The germline gives CDR1 SNHLY, CDR2 FYNNEI. The V and J ends lost 6 bases and 7 bases, in that order; junction bases with no gene match: 11. The CDR3 protein is CASRGLVAGRNEQFF. CDR3 coding DNA: TGTGCCAGCAGGGGGTTGGTAGCGGGAAGGAATGAGCAGTTCTTC.

The chain links TRBV28 to TRBJ1-1; D unresolved. This CDR3 has 13 residues. Trimming took 4 bases from V and 1 from J, leaving 7 bases between them. Germline loops: CDR1 MDHEN, CDR2 SYDVKM. The CDR3 region has the DNA TGTGCCAGCAGTTCGTACAGGAACACTGAAGCTTTCTTT. Translated, it gives CASSSYRNTEAFF.

V gene TRBV3-1 (or the pseudogene TRBV3-2) combines with J gene TRBJ2-7; D might be TRBD1 (5 bases). The CDR3 runs 16 residues. In germline, CDR1 is LGHDT, CDR2 YNNKEL (reference sequence). V lost 1 base and J lost 4, with 17 bases in between. The CDR3 DNA reads as TGTGCCAGCAGCCAAGCGACAGTTTGGCAGGTTTACGAGCAGTACTTC. It is translated as CASSQATVWQVYEQYF.

CDR3 in amino acids: CASTRSTGELFF. In DNA, the CDR3 is TGTGCCAGTACTAGGTCCACCGGGGAGCTGTTTTTT. The genes are TRBV2 and TRBJ2-2; tentative D call: TRBD2 (5 bases). Trimming pared 9 bases from V and 4 bases from J, leaving 9 bases between. The CDR3 consists of 12 residues. From germline, CDR1 is SNHLY and CDR2 FYNNEI.

This sequence joins TRBV6-6 and TRBJ1-1; 10 nucleotides agree with TRBD1. The V segment lost 2 bases and the J segment 5 bases; nucleotides outside the gene matches: 2. CDR1 is MNHNY, CDR2 SVGAGI, per germline (reference sequence). The CDR3 length is 14 residues. As DNA, the CDR3 is TGTGCCAGCAGTTACCCGGGACAGGGGACTGAAGCTTTCTTT. Amino acids: CASSYPGQGTEAFF.

V and J are TRBV6-1 and TRBJ2-7; no firm D call. CDR3 size: 13 residues. Trimming removed 1 base from V and 2 bases from J, with 6 bases in between. Germline values: CDR1 MNHNS, CDR2 SASEGT. The CDR3 here is CASSEGGAYEQYF. CDR3 nucleotides: TGTGCCAGCAGTGAAGGAGGCGCCTACGAGCAGTACTTC.

The chain employs TRBV7-9 and TRBJ2-1; 9 nucleotides align to TRBD2. The CDR3 spans 16 residues. Germline V gene lookup returns CDR1 SEHNR and CDR2 FQNEAQ (reference sequence). V lost 0 bases and J lost 2; bases outside the gene matches: 2. The CDR3 loop is CASSLAGGRAYNEQFF. The CDR3 DNA sequence: TGTGCCAGCAGCTTAGCCGGCGGGAGGGCCTACAATGAGCAGTTCTTC.

The chain carries TRBV7-9 and TRBJ1-1; the D gene is possibly TRBD1 (6 bases). The germline gives CDR1 SEHNR, CDR2 FQNEAQ (reference sequence). CDR3 size: 16 residues. Trimming removed 5 bases from V and 0 bases from J, with 16 bases in between. The CDR3 here is CASSPGQFEMNTEAFF. In DNA form, the CDR3 reads TGTGCCAGCAGCCCAGGACAGTTCGAGATGAACACTGAAGCTTTCTTT.

This chain connects TRBV5-4 to TRBJ2-5; perhaps TRBD2 as D (6 bases). The germline CDR1 and CDR2 sequences are SGHNT and YYREEE (reference sequence). The CDR3 loop spans 13 amino acids. The V gene lost 7 bases and the J gene lost 0 bases, with 10 bases spanning the gap. The CDR3 spells CASGGTDQETQYF. Written as DNA, the CDR3 is TGTGCCAGCGGAGGGACGGACCAAGAGACCCAGTACTTC.

CDR3 in DNA: TGTGCCAGCAGTTCGACAGGGGGGAATCAGCCCCAGCATTTT. This sequence encodes CASSSTGGNQPQHF. This chain connects TRBV27 to TRBJ1-5, with 9 bases fitting TRBD1. J gave up 4 bases and V 4 bases, and 2 bases lay outside the gene matches. This CDR3 has 14 amino acids. Germline CDR1 and CDR2: MNHEY and SMNVEV (reference sequence).

This rearrangement joins TRBV5-1 to TRBJ2-3; 15 bases are a match to TRBD2. Germline CDR1 is SGHRS and CDR2 is YFSETQ. The length of the CDR3 is 17 residues. The ends lost 4 bases at V and 4 bases at J; junction bases unmatched: 7. The CDR3 region has the DNA TGCGCCAGCAGCGCGGGACTAGCGGGAGGTTGGGCAGATACGCAGTATTTT. Amino acid sequence: CASSAGLAGGWADTQYF.

V usage is TRBV18 and J usage is TRBJ1-1; 9 nucleotides line up with TRBD1. This CDR3 is built from 16 residues. Losses at the gene ends were 3 bases for V and 12 bases for J; bases not matched to a gene: 17. Germline assignment: CDR1 KGHSH and CDR2 LQKENI. The DNA of the CDR3 is TGTGCCAGCTCACCCAGTGGGGACAGGGCGCTGAGAGGGACTTTCTTT. This sequence encodes CASSPSGDRALRGTFF.

V is TRBV18 and J is TRBJ1-4, with 7 bases that match TRBD1. Germline V CDR1 and CDR2: KGHSH, LQKENI. This CDR3 contains 15 residues. Trimming took 5 bases from V and 8 from J; bases not matched to a gene: 11. CDR3 DNA sequence: TGTGCCAGCTCATACGACCAACAGGGGAGCGAAAAACTGTTTTTT. This encodes CASSYDQQGSEKLFF.